Shown below are 26 T cell receptor beta chains from a single sample sequenced in a study of T-cell memory formation after mild COVID-19. TCRdb processed the 5' RACE reads anew with MiXCR; each CDR3 protein has one entry. The sample records hundreds of thousands of distinct CDR3 sequences, 15% to 17% being singletons. Sequencing used PBMCs or a T cell subset sorted from them (not recorded which). Every receptor here comes from an adult woman who had mild COVID-19 (a few samples of this study predate the infection). Cell type and time point are not known.

The chain carries TRBV6-2 or TRBV6-3 and TRBJ2-5; 12 bases fit TRBD2. Germline-derived CDR1 and CDR2 are MNHEY and SVGEGT. The CDR3 length is 15 residues. V gave up 2 bases and J gave up 4 bases; unmatched junction bases: 2. The CDR3: CASSYRGLAGETQYF. The CDR3 DNA reads as TGTGCCAGCAGTTACCGGGGACTAGCGGGAGAGACCCAGTACTTC.

This clonotype was detected many times. The chain joins TRBV25-1 to TRBJ2-7; TRBD1 matches at 7 bases. This CDR3 region has 15 residues. The germline V gene has CDR1 MGHDK and CDR2 SYGVNS. The V and J ends lost 4 bases and 2 bases, in that order; junction bases with no gene match: 8. CDR3 amino acids: CASSASNRGAYEQYF. As DNA, the CDR3 is TGTGCCAGCAGTGCCTCGAACAGGGGCGCCTACGAGCAGTACTTC.

This clonotype was detected many times. CDR3 in amino acids: CASSQVTGDNHEQYF. The CDR3 DNA is TGTGCCAGCAGCCAAGTAACGGGAGACAACCACGAGCAGTACTTC. This chain joins TRBV4-2 and TRBJ2-7; D is perhaps TRBD2 (6 bases). Trimming removed 1 base from V and 5 bases from J, with 15 bases in between. The CDR3 is 15 amino acids. Germline CDR1 is LGHNA and CDR2 is YNFKEQ.

This clonotype appeared a single time. The chain combines TRBV24-1 with TRBJ2-3; 9 bases are a match to TRBD1. This CDR3 contains 15 residues. Unmatched junction bases numbered 7, after V lost 4 bases and J lost 6 bases. Germline CDR1 reads KGHDR; CDR2 reads SFDVKD. This CDR3 reads CATSDRTGDVDTQYF. The CDR3 region has the DNA TGTGCCACCAGTGACAGGACAGGGGACGTTGATACGCAGTATTTT.

The chain recombines TRBV7-2 with TRBJ2-1; D may match TRBD1 or TRBD2 (5 bases each). CDR3 length: 12 amino acids. The V end was cut by 3 bases, the J end by 14 bases, with 14 bases between. The germline gives CDR1 SGHTA, CDR2 FQGNSA. CDR3 sequence reads: CASSFRQRGKFF. In DNA, the CDR3 is TGTGCCAGCAGCTTCCGACAGAGGGGCAAGTTCTTC.

This chain connects TRBV7-3 to TRBJ2-5; TRBD1 matches 12 bases. Per germline, CDR1 SGHTA and CDR2 FQGTGA. There are 15 residues in the CDR3. J gave up 7 bases and V 3 bases, and 6 bases lay outside the gene matches. The CDR3 loop reads CASSLGTGGAGTQYF. For the CDR3, the DNA is TGTGCCAGCAGCTTGGGGACAGGGGGCGCGGGGACCCAGTACTTC.

This clonotype has only a few counts. The CDR3 protein is CASSRGASGIQETQYF. CDR3 in DNA: TGTGCCAGCAGCCGAGGGGCTAGCGGGATCCAAGAGACCCAGTACTTC. This sequence joins TRBV7-2 and TRBJ2-5; TRBD2 agrees at 9 bases. The germline V gene encodes CDR1 SGHTA and CDR2 FQGNSA. The CDR3 spans 16 residues. Trimming cost V 5 bases and J 1 base; bases outside gene matches: 8.

This clonotype was seen more than once but under ten times. This chain links TRBV5-1 with TRBJ2-1; TRBD1 matches 7 bases. The CDR3 sequence is 15 residues long. V was pared by 4 bases and J by 6 bases, with 10 bases of the junction left unmatched. Germline lookup yields CDR1 SGHRS and CDR2 YFSETQ. The CDR3 DNA reads TGCGCCAGCAGCCTCCGGGACAGCAGGACCAATGAGCAGTTCTTC. It yields the protein CASSLRDSRTNEQFF.

The chain uses TRBV7-2 and TRBJ2-7; 10 bases are shared with TRBD2. Germline V gene data show CDR1 as SGHTA and CDR2 as FQGNSA. Trimming at V came to 5 bases and at J to 3 bases, leaving 4 bases not matched to a gene. The CDR3 has 14 residues. CDR3 in DNA: TGTGCCAGCAGCCAGGGACTAGCGAACTACGAGCAGTACTTC. As protein: CASSQGLANYEQYF.

This chain joins TRBV5-6 and TRBJ2-7, with D maybe TRBD2 (5 bases). Per germline, CDR1 SGHDT and CDR2 YYEEEE. The CDR3 covers 18 residues. V was pared by 4 bases and J by 0 bases, with 23 bases between. CDR3 coding DNA: TGTGCCAGCAGCATGGAGGATTGGCTCCGGGTCCCCTCCTACGAGCAGTACTTC. Its translation is CASSMEDWLRVPSYEQYF. Together with reference TRBV5-6 and TRBJ2-7, the CDR3 gives the full variable domain: DAGVTQSPTHLIKTRGQQVTLRCSPKSGHDTVSWYQQALGQGPQFIFQYYEEEERQRGNFPDRFSGHQFPNYSSELNVNALLLGDSALYLCASSMEDWLRVPSYEQYFGPGTRLTVT.

At least ten counts were recorded for this clonotype. The rearrangement uses TRBV5-1 and TRBJ2-1; 10 nucleotides line up with TRBD1. This CDR3 has 15 amino acids. Germline V CDR1 and CDR2: SGHRS, YFSETQ. The trim removed 5 bases at V and 7 bases at J, leaving 9 bases unmatched. The CDR3 is CASRPGTGEYNEQFF. The CDR3 DNA reads TGCGCCAGCAGGCCCGGGACAGGGGAATATAATGAGCAGTTCTTC.

This chain uses TRBV5-1 with TRBJ2-7; 8 nucleotides align to TRBD1. Germline CDR1 is SGHRS and CDR2 is YFSETQ. The CDR3 totals 15 residues. Losses at the gene ends were 4 bases for V and 2 bases for J; bases not matched to a gene: 8. The CDR3 loop is CASSPSTGATYEQYF. The DNA for the CDR3 is TGCGCCAGCAGCCCCTCGACAGGGGCGACCTACGAGCAGTACTTC.

This clonotype was recorded many times. This chain joins TRBV4-1 and TRBJ1-6; 7 positions match TRBD1. Germline V CDR1 and CDR2: MGHRA, YSYEKL. V shed 4 bases and J 7 bases; nucleotides not matched to a gene: 7. This CDR3 is built from 15 residues. The CDR3 sequence: CASSRDRVGNSPLHF. The DNA for the CDR3 is TGCGCCAGCAGCCGAGACAGGGTAGGGAATTCACCCCTCCACTTT.

The V gene is TRBV12-3 or TRBV12-4, the J gene TRBJ1-4, with 10 bases lining up with TRBD1. The CDR3 is made up of 15 amino acids. The V segment lost 6 bases and the J segment 7 bases; nucleotides outside the gene matches: 8. CDR3 sequence (DNA): TGTGCCAGCAGCCCAAATAGACAGGGGGCTGAAAAACTGTTTTTT. Residues: CASSPNRQGAEKLFF.

The chain combines TRBV6-5 with TRBJ1-3; 7 nucleotides match TRBD1. This CDR3 contains 17 residues. Germline V gene sequence: CDR1 MNHEY, CDR2 SVGAGI. Germline trimming cut 2 bases from V and 0 bases from J; bases unmatched to any gene: 7. The DNA of the CDR3 is TGTGCCAGCAGTTACGCGTCTAACAGGGGCTCTGGAAACACCATATATTTT. It encodes CASSYASNRGSGNTIYF.

V is TRBV5-4 and J is TRBJ2-1, with D unresolved. V dropped 4 bases and J dropped 9 bases, with 11 bases sitting between them. The CDR3 contains 12 residues. Germline values: CDR1 SGHNT, CDR2 YYREEE (reference sequence). CDR3 in amino acids: CASSPRVSEQFF. Written as DNA, the CDR3 is TGTGCCAGCAGCCCCCGGGTGAGTGAGCAGTTCTTC.

This sequence joins TRBV2 and TRBJ1-4, with D hard to call. The CDR3 has 15 amino acids. The V and J ends lost 3 bases and 0 bases respectively, with 8 bases between them. Germline V gene data show CDR1 as SNHLY and CDR2 as FYNNEI. DNA of the CDR3: TGTGCCAGCAGTGAGCAGACTGCAACTAATGAAAAACTGTTTTTT. This translates into CASSEQTATNEKLFF.

The table lists this clonotype with a few counts. V gene TRBV24-1 combines with J gene TRBJ2-1; D gene ambiguous. CDR1 and CDR2 (germline): KGHDR, SFDVKD. The CDR3 consists of 16 residues. Trimming pared 3 bases from V and 0 bases from J, leaving 11 bases between. As DNA, the CDR3 is TGTGCCACCAGTGATCACACCGAGAGCTCCTACAATGAGCAGTTCTTC. This sequence encodes CATSDHTESSYNEQFF.

The chain links TRBV27 to TRBJ1-5; tentatively, D is TRBD1 (6 bases). CDR3 length: 17 residues. The V gene's germline CDR1 is MNHEY and CDR2 SMNVEV (reference sequence). Trimming shortened V by 6 bases and J by 1 base, and 19 bases separated the two germline ends. CDR3 amino acids: CASRNTGTWGSNQPQHF. The CDR3 DNA sequence: TGTGCCAGCAGGAACACCGGGACATGGGGGAGCAATCAGCCCCAGCATTTT.

The chain couples TRBV12-3 or TRBV12-4 to TRBJ2-1; 13 bases match TRBD2. The CDR3 spans 14 residues. Losses at the gene ends were 3 bases for V and 12 bases for J; bases not matched to a gene: 5. The CDR3 DNA reads TGTGCCAGCAGTTTTGGGACTAGCGGGGACGGGCAGTTCTTC. It yields the protein CASSFGTSGDGQFF.

V is TRBV10-3 and J is TRBJ2-5, with 9 nucleotides matching TRBD2. CDR1 and CDR2 from the germline V gene are ENHRY and SYGVKD. The CDR3 is 16 residues long. J lost 2 bases, V lost 0 bases, and 4 bases had no gene match. This CDR3 is CAISESTLAGQETQYF. In nucleotides, the CDR3 is TGTGCCATCAGTGAGTCTACCCTAGCGGGACAAGAGACCCAGTACTTC.

The sample holds a few counts of this clonotype. The chain recombines TRBV25-1 with TRBJ2-2, with 7 bases matching TRBD1. CDR3 length equals 17 residues. After removal of 7 bases from V and 5 bases from J, the junction contained 16 bases not matched to a gene. CDR1 and CDR2 (germline): MGHDK, SYGVNS. CDR3 residues: CASTPNRGGGGTGELFF. DNA for the CDR3: TGTGCCAGCACCCCGAACAGAGGGGGCGGTGGTACCGGGGAGCTGTTTTTT.

This clonotype was detected ten times or more. The rearrangement uses TRBV5-1 and TRBJ2-7, with a weak D call TRBD1 (5 bases). CDR3 length: 15 residues. Trimming removed 5 bases from V and 3 bases from J, with 18 bases in between. Germline V CDR1 and CDR2: SGHRS, YFSETQ. The CDR3 reads CASRPLGATNYEQYF. The CDR3 DNA reads as TGCGCCAGCAGACCTTTAGGGGCCACTAACTACGAGCAGTACTTC.

This clonotype was detected only a few times. This chain connects TRBV2 to TRBJ2-5; the match to TRBD1 covers 8 bases. The ends lost 6 bases at V and 2 bases at J; junction bases unmatched: 5. CDR1 SNHLY and CDR2 FYNNEI come from the germline V gene. The CDR3 has 14 amino acids. CDR3 sequence (DNA): TGTGCCAGCAGCGACAGGGGCCTGCAAGAGACCCAGTACTTC. Residues: CASSDRGLQETQYF.

This clonotype occurred a few times. The chain combines TRBV10-3 with TRBJ1-2; 7 bases are a match to TRBD1. Germline CDR1 is ENHRY and CDR2 is SYGVKD. V dropped 0 bases and J dropped 8; count of bases not matched to a gene: 9. The CDR3 runs to 15 residues. The CDR3 bases are TGTGCCATCAGTGAGTCGCCCCAGGGGGTCTTAGGCTACACCTTC. It codes for CAISESPQGVLGYTF.

Only a few counts were recorded for this clonotype. This chain connects TRBV6-5 to TRBJ2-7, with D unclear. The ends were cut back, 5 bases at V and 5 bases at J, with 19 bases in the middle. The CDR3 contains 15 residues. The germline gives CDR1 MNHEY, CDR2 SVGAGI. As DNA, the CDR3 is TGTGCCAGCAGTCCCGGTGCCAGGCAGCAGCACGAGCAGTACTTC. It translates to CASSPGARQQHEQYF.